The 25 T cell receptor beta chains listed next were all sequenced from one sample in a study of T-cell memory formation after mild COVID-19 listed by TCRdb under 2021. Libraries were made using 5' RACE. The run used an Illumina NovaSeq 6000. TCRdb reran the public reads through fastp at Q25 and MiXCR, keeping productive beta chains. Rows merge per CDR3 protein into single entries with the most common DNA and genes. For this sample there are approximately 110,000 distinct CDR3 sequences; 22% appear just once. The top ten constitute 41% of the sample. Input material: PBMCs or a T cell subset sorted from them (not recorded which). The receptors shown here come from a young man who had mild COVID-19 (a few samples of this study predate the infection). The sample titles of this study are shuffled in the database, so cell type and time point are left out; the donor was told from shared clones.

The chain is built from TRBV20-1 and TRBJ1-6, with D possibly TRBD1 on 6 matching bases. V lost 5 bases and J 7 bases, leaving 12 bases between the germline ends. CDR3 size: 13 residues. Germline V gene sequence: CDR1 DFQATT, CDR2 SNEGSKA (reference sequence). The CDR3 loop reads CSARQANNSPLHF. The CDR3 nucleotides are TGCAGTGCTCGACAGGCCAACAATTCACCCCTCCACTTT.

This clonotype was observed a few times. The rearrangement joins TRBV7-8 to TRBJ2-1; 12 bases are a match to TRBD2. This CDR3 contains 17 residues. The germline CDR1 and CDR2 sequences are SGHVS and FQNEAQ. With 5 bases clipped from V and 4 bases from J, the junction kept 9 bases outside the gene matches. CDR3 bases: TGTGCCAGCAGCCCCGGGACTAGCGGGCCCCTTTACAATGAGCAGTTCTTC. Translating it yields CASSPGTSGPLYNEQFF.

The V call is TRBV5-1, the J call TRBJ2-3; 9 bases are shared with TRBD2. The germline gives CDR1 SGHRS, CDR2 YFSETQ. The CDR3 contains 16 residues. With V trimmed by 0 bases and J by 5 bases, 7 bases remained unmatched. In nucleotides, the CDR3 is TGCGCCAGCAGCTTGGAGGCGGGGGGGCCGGGAGATACGCAGTATTTT. Protein product: CASSLEAGGPGDTQYF.

The rearrangement uses TRBV12-3 or TRBV12-4 and TRBJ2-1; 8 bases line up with TRBD2. After removal of 6 bases from V and 5 bases from J, the junction contained 9 bases not matched to a gene. The CDR3 is made up of 15 amino acids. The DNA of the CDR3 is TGTGCCAGCAGACTTTTAGCGGGGTTTGACAATGAGCAGTTCTTC. Translating it yields CASRLLAGFDNEQFF.

This chain joins TRBV23-1 and TRBJ1-6, with D unclear. TRBV23-1 is labeled an ORF, and its function is uncertain. The CDR3 has 13 amino acids. The V end was cut by 6 bases, the J end by 10 bases, with 13 bases between. Written as DNA, the CDR3 is TGCGCCAGCAGCCCGGTTTGGGAATCACCCCTCCACTTT. Protein sequence: CASSPVWESPLHF.

This clonotype turned up a few times. This sequence joins TRBV9 and TRBJ2-4; possibly TRBD2 for D (6 bases). V was shortened by 3 bases and J by 9 bases, with 10 bases between the two germline ends. The CDR3 sequence is 12 residues long. The germline gives CDR1 SGDLS, CDR2 YYNGEE. As DNA, the CDR3 is TGTGCCAGCAGCGAATTGGGGGGCATTCAGTACTTC. Protein: CASSELGGIQYF.

This clonotype occurred many times. V is TRBV12-3 or TRBV12-4 and J is TRBJ2-1; 7 bases line up with TRBD1. This CDR3 contains 15 residues. The junction had 0 bases not matched to a gene; V was cut back by 1 base and J by 0 bases. The CDR3 sequence: CASSLGTGSYNEQFF. The CDR3 DNA follows: TGTGCCAGCAGTTTAGGGACAGGCTCCTACAATGAGCAGTTCTTC.

V gene TRBV6-5 combines with J gene TRBJ2-3, with 8 nucleotides matching TRBD1. There are 14 residues in the CDR3. Trimming took 7 bases from V and 6 from J; bases not matched to a gene: 9. The germline V gene encodes CDR1 MNHEY and CDR2 SVGAGI. CDR3 coding DNA: TGTGCCAGCACCCGTGACAGGGGTCACGATACGCAGTATTTT. Its protein product is CASTRDRGHDTQYF.

The V call is TRBV7-2, the J call TRBJ2-7; no reliable D call. Germline V lookup: CDR1 SGHTA, CDR2 FQGNSA. CDR3 size: 12 residues. V lost 1 base and J 3 bases, leaving 4 bases between the germline ends. The CDR3 loop is CASSLGYYEQYF. DNA for the CDR3: TGTGCCAGCAGCTTAGGGTACTACGAGCAGTACTTC.

This clonotype was observed a few times. V is TRBV9 and J is TRBJ2-7; D is unresolved. Trimming removed 3 bases at V and 7 bases at J, with 11 bases between. CDR3 length: 12 residues. Per the germline V gene, CDR1 is SGDLS and CDR2 is YYNGEE. The CDR3 DNA is TGTGCCAGCAGCGGATTGGGTCTGGAGCAGTACTTC. Its translation is CASSGLGLEQYF.

The J gene is TRBJ1-2, the V gene TRBV12-3 or TRBV12-4, with D uncertain. This CDR3 is built from 11 residues. Trimming cost V 8 bases and J 8 bases, with 12 bases left between them. The CDR3 region has the DNA TGTGCCAGCTTGAGTTCTCACGGCTACACCTTC. Translation: CASLSSHGYTF.

This clonotype was picked up a small number of times. The rearrangement joins TRBV5-1 to TRBJ2-1, with D perhaps being TRBD1 or TRBD2 (6 bases each). The CDR3 is 13 amino acids. Between the trimmed V and J ends, which lost 7 bases and 10 bases, there was a span of 18 bases. Per the germline V gene, CDR1 is SGHRS and CDR2 is YFSETQ. The CDR3 loop reads CASEGGNGYEQFF. CDR3 DNA: TGCGCCAGCGAAGGGGGGAACGGTTACGAGCAGTTCTTC.

The chain has TRBV7-2 and TRBJ2-1; 7 nucleotides agree with TRBD1. CDR1 and CDR2 from the germline V gene are SGHTA and FQGNSA. This CDR3 contains 15 residues. With V trimmed by 0 bases and J by 6 bases, 5 bases remained unmatched. The CDR3 protein is CASSLARQGPNEQFF. For the CDR3, the DNA is TGTGCCAGCAGCTTAGCGCGACAGGGTCCCAATGAGCAGTTCTTC. The variable domain in full, with the rest retrieved from reference TRBV7-2 and TRBJ2-1, is GAGVSQSPSNKVTEKGKDVELRCDPISGHTALYWYRQSLGQGLEFLIYFQGNSAPDKSGLPSDRFSAERTGGSVSTLTIQRTQQEDSAVYLCASSLARQGPNEQFFGPGTRLTVL.

CDR3 loop: CASSLEGQINIQYF. CDR3 coding DNA: TGTGCCAGCAGCTTAGAAGGGCAGATAAACATTCAGTACTTC. The rearrangement uses TRBV7-8 and TRBJ2-4; D ambiguous. The ends were cut back, 1 base at V and 6 bases at J, with 10 bases in the middle. CDR1 SGHVS and CDR2 FQNEAQ come from the germline V gene. The CDR3 is 14 amino acids.

The genes are TRBV27 and TRBJ2-7; tentatively, D is TRBD1 (5 bases). Trimming left V 2 bases short and J 3 bases short, with 11 bases between. The length of the CDR3 is 14 residues. In germline, CDR1 is MNHEY, CDR2 SMNVEV (reference sequence). CDR3 loop: CASSLDGRDYEQYF. The CDR3 region has the DNA TGTGCCAGCAGTTTAGACGGCAGGGACTACGAGCAGTACTTC.

This clonotype was seen only a few times. The CDR3 sequence: CASSSSGGNTDTQYF. Here the CDR3 DNA reads TGTGCCAGCAGTTCCTCAGGGGGTAATACAGATACGCAGTATTTT. V is TRBV6-5 and J is TRBJ2-3; 7 bases map to TRBD1. J was trimmed by 3 bases and V by 4 bases; bases with no gene match: 7. Germline assignment: CDR1 MNHEY and CDR2 SVGAGI. The CDR3 consists of 15 residues.

This clonotype has a handful of counts. The chain employs TRBV5-5 and TRBJ2-7; D possibly uses TRBD1 or TRBD2 (5 bases each). The CDR3 is 15 amino acids. Germline lookup yields CDR1 SGHKS and CDR2 YYEKEE (reference sequence). Between the trimmed V and J ends, which lost 1 base and 0 bases, there was a span of 11 bases. The DNA for the CDR3 is TGTGCCAGCAGCTTGCTTCCAGGGAGCTCCTACGAGCAGTACGTC. As protein: CASSLLPGSSYEQYV.

The gene calls are TRBV19 and TRBJ2-7, with 7 bases fitting TRBD1. Germline CDR1 is LNHDA and CDR2 is SQIVND (reference sequence). The CDR3 extends over 15 amino acids. The junction had 6 bases not matched to a gene; V was cut back by 2 bases and J by 2 bases. The CDR3 loop is CASSITQQGTYEQYF. In nucleotides, the CDR3 is TGTGCCAGTAGTATAACTCAACAGGGGACCTACGAGCAGTACTTC.

The chain has TRBV7-9 and TRBJ2-3; D not resolved. The CDR3 extends over 12 amino acids. Germline CDR1 reads SEHNR; CDR2 reads FQNEAQ (reference sequence). V was cut by 2 bases and J by 6 bases, with 6 bases left in between. CDR3 region: CASSLTSDTQYF. The CDR3 DNA reads as TGTGCCAGCAGCTTAACCTCGGATACGCAGTATTTT.

The chain carries TRBV4-3 and TRBJ1-2, with 10 bases fitting TRBD1. J lost 6 bases, V lost 4 bases, and 17 bases had no gene match. The CDR3 is made up of 18 amino acids. CDR1 LGHNA and CDR2 YSLEER come from the germline V gene. Here the CDR3 DNA reads TGCGCCAGCAGCCGATCCCCGGGACAGGGGCCCCCGCTGGATGGCTACACCTTC. It codes for CASSRSPGQGPPLDGYTF.

The V and J genes are TRBV7-2 and TRBJ1-5; 9 bases map to TRBD1. V trimming: 0 bases; J trimming: 5 bases; junction bases outside the gene matches: 11. The CDR3 extends over 18 amino acids. Germline V CDR1 and CDR2: SGHTA, FQGNSA. CDR3 in DNA: TGTGCCAGCAGCTTAGCCCCGGGAGACCGGACAGGGGATCAGCCCCAGCATTTT. Translation gives CASSLAPGDRTGDQPQHF.

This clonotype was seen a handful of times. The chain links TRBV9 to TRBJ1-2, with D unresolved. This CDR3 contains 13 residues. Germline V gene sequence: CDR1 SGDLS, CDR2 YYNGEE. V lost 4 bases, J lost 8 bases, and 15 bases lay in between. CDR3 nucleotides: TGTGCCAGCAGCCCGCGGACCGGCGGCGGCTACACCTTC. The encoded protein is CASSPRTGGGYTF.

This clonotype was counted between two and nine times. The chain joins TRBV29-1 to TRBJ1-1; no firm D call. From germline, CDR1 is SQVTM and CDR2 ANQGSEA. Trimming stripped 0 bases from V and 6 bases from J, with 2 bases between. The CDR3 consists of 10 residues. CDR3 bases: TGCAGCGTTGAAGAGTCTGAAGCTTTCTTT. Translating gives CSVEESEAFF.

This clonotype has just a few counts. The rearrangement links TRBV5-4 to TRBJ2-5; TRBD1 agrees at 9 bases. Trimming cost V 5 bases and J 2 bases; bases outside gene matches: 10. This CDR3 has 16 residues. From germline, CDR1 is SGHNT and CDR2 YYREEE (reference sequence). In DNA, the CDR3 is TGTGCCAGCAGACCCAACCCCGGGACAGGGCAAGAGACCCAGTACTTC. It translates to CASRPNPGTGQETQYF.

This clonotype was observed a handful of times. The chain couples TRBV20-1 to TRBJ1-1; TRBD1 matches at 9 bases. CDR3 length equals 15 residues. V was pared by 3 bases and J by 4 bases, with 9 bases of the junction left unmatched. Germline loops: CDR1 DFQATT, CDR2 SNEGSKA (reference sequence). The CDR3: CSARGDRETFTEAFF. Here the CDR3 DNA reads TGCAGTGCTAGGGGGGACAGGGAGACTTTCACTGAAGCTTTCTTT.